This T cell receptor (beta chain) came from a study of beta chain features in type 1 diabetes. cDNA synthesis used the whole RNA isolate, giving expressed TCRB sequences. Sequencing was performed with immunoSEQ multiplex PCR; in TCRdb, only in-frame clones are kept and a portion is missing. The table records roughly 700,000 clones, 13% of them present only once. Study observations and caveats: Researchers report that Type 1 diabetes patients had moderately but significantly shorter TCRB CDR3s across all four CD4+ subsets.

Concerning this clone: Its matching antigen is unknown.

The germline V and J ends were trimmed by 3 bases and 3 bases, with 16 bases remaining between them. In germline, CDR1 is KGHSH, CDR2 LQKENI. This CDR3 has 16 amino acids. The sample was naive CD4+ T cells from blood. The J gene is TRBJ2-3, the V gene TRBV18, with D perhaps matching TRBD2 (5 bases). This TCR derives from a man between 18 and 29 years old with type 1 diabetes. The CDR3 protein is CASSPPGVFSTDTQYF. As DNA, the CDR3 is TGTGCCAGCTCACCTCCCGGGGTGTTCTCGACAGATACGCAGTATTTT.